This T cell receptor (beta chain) was sequenced during a study of T cell repertoires in cytomegalovirus infection (dated by TCRdb to about 2019). Study-level background: Peptide stimulations targeted recently identified HLA-C-restricted CMV epitopes, whose presentation resists viral immunomodulation, together with well-studied HLA-B-restricted epitopes. The HLA type of each donor mattered for the analysis, because public TCR beta signatures pointed to carriage of CMV infection along with the matching HLA type.

Sequencing relied on an Illumina HiSeq 1500. TCRdb reanalyzed the raw reads on its own, using fastp at Q25 for trimming and MiXCR for clone calling, and kept in-frame beta chains. Every entry covers one CDR3 protein and lists the most common genes and DNA from its rows. The sample records approximately 990,000 distinct CDR3 sequences, around 30% of which are singletons. Over 13% of the sample rests with the top ten. Per the germline V gene, SGHTA is the CDR1 and FQGNSA is the CDR2. V gives up 0 bases and J gives up 6 bases, and the segment between their germline ends measures 23 bases. The CDR3 measures 18 amino acids from cysteine to phenylalanine. The retained sequence is limited to the CDR3, 54 bases, with the frame set at the first base. As to this clonotype: What this receptor recognizes is not known. Nothing much larger sits one base from this clone, and base qualities are not available.

Broader findings and caveats from the paper: The ex vivo response was dominated by HLA-C-restricted CMV-specific TCR beta clonotypes, which also provided the single most frequent clonotype in two of eight donors. Carriers of CMV infection plus the relevant HLA type were discriminated by the cumulative frequency of public TCR beta family members in the study cohort and in an independent approximately 360-donor cohort.

The sample's treatment or condition label, in plain terms: in vitro stimulation with specific CMV peptide epitopes to enrich CMV-specific T cells. This sample comprised cultured CD8+ T cells from PBMCs, obtained from culture after CMV antigen stimulation. The receptor was derived from a human donor in good health (CMV status not recorded). Some clones in this sample may be carry-over from other donors' samples. This chain joins TRBV7-2 to TRBJ1-1; TRBD1 is a weak D gene call, 6 bases matching. The CDR3 protein: CASSLAPGGLKGVAEAFF. The nucleotide sequence is given as TGTGCCAGCAGCTTAGCGCCCGGGGGGCTAAAGGGAGTGGCTGAAGCTTTCTTT. With all but the CDR3 taken from the reference TRBV7-2 and TRBJ1-1 genes, the full variable domain is: GAGVSQSPSNKVTEKGKDVELRCDPISGHTALYWYRQSLGQGLEFLIYFQGNSAPDKSGLPSDRFSAERTGGSVSTLTIQRTQQEDSAVYLCASSLAPGGLKGVAEAFFGQGTRLTVV.